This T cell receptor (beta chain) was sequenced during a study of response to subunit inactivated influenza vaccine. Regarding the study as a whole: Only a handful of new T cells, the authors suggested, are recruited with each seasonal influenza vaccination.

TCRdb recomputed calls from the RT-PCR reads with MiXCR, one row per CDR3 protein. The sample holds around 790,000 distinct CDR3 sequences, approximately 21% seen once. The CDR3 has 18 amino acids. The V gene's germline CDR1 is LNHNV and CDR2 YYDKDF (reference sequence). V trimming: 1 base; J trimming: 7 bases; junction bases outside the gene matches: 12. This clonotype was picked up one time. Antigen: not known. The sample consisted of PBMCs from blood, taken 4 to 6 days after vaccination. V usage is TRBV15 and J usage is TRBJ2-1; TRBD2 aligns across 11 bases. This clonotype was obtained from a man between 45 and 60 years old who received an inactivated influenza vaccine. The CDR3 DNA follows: TGTGCCACCAGCAGAGTAACTAGCGGGAGATCCTCTTTTAATGAGCAGTTCTTC. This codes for CATSRVTSGRSSFNEQFF.